The 25 T cell receptor beta chains below come from one sample, sequenced in a study of cytomegalovirus exposure and HLA in healthy donors. In the PCR, 60 Vbeta and 13 Jbeta primers were used. Here immunoSEQ multiplex PCR was the method, and the copy in TCRdb shows in-frame clones only, minus some. In the table there are roughly 130,000 clones, about 62% of which are singletons. The sequencing input was PBMCs. The receptors here all came from a woman in her 40s in good health and CMV-seropositive.

This clone was detected a few times. The chain recombines TRBV10-3 with TRBJ1-3; no firm D call. The CDR3 runs to 15 residues. CDR1 is ENHRY, CDR2 SYGVKD, per germline. Trimming removed 0 bases from V and 0 bases from J, with 6 bases in between. The CDR3 region is CAISESWSSGNTIYF. The CDR3 DNA reads TGTGCCATCAGTGAGTCGTGGAGCTCTGGAAACACCATATATTTT.

This clone was found a few times. The chain has TRBV19 and TRBJ1-2; 8 positions agree with TRBD1. The germline V gene has CDR1 LNHDA and CDR2 SQIVND (reference sequence). The CDR3 loop spans 14 amino acids. V shed 6 bases and J 10 bases; nucleotides not matched to a gene: 13. CDR3 bases: TGTGCCAGTAGCCTCGGACAGGGAGGGTTTGTCTACACCTTC. This encodes CASSLGQGGFVYTF.

The CDR3 DNA is TGTGCCAGCAGTCAGTTCACCTACACCGGGGAGCTGTTTTTT. Protein sequence: CASSQFTYTGELFF. The rearrangement links TRBV28 to TRBJ2-2, with unresolved D. Per the germline V gene, CDR1 is MDHEN and CDR2 is SYDVKM. This CDR3 comprises 14 residues. V lost 5 bases and J lost 3, with 10 bases in between. Filled out from reference TRBV28 and TRBJ2-2, the complete variable domain reads DVKVTQSSRYLVKRTGEKVFLECVQDMDHENMFWYRQDPGLGLRLIYFSYDVKMKEKGDIPEGYSVSREKKERFSLILESASTNQTSMYLCASSQFTYTGELFFGEGSRLTVL.

The chain has TRBV5-1 and TRBJ2-1, with 15 nucleotides matching TRBD2. With 2 bases clipped from V and 0 bases from J, the junction kept 6 bases outside the gene matches. CDR3 length: 19 amino acids. In germline, CDR1 is SGHRS, CDR2 YFSETQ. Here the CDR3 DNA reads TGCGCCAGCAGCTTATGGACTAGCGGGAGGGGGAGCTCCTACAATGAGCAGTTCTTC. Its translation is CASSLWTSGRGSSYNEQFF.

V usage is TRBV6-4 and J usage is TRBJ2-3; 12 positions agree with TRBD2. Germline CDR1 reads MRHNA; CDR2 reads SNTAGT. Trimming at V came to 4 bases and at J to 2 bases, leaving 4 bases not matched to a gene. The CDR3 totals 16 residues. For the CDR3, the DNA is TGTGCCAGCAGTGTTACTAGCGGGGGGCCCACAGATACGCAGTATTTT. It encodes CASSVTSGGPTDTQYF.

The rearrangement uses TRBV6-5 and TRBJ2-7, with D possibly being TRBD2 (5 bases). Trimming removed 0 bases at V and 5 bases at J, with 14 bases between. The CDR3 is 15 amino acids. Germline V gene lookup returns CDR1 MNHEY and CDR2 SVGAGI. The CDR3, as DNA: TGTGCCAGCAGTTACTCGATAGCTACTAGGGACGAGCAGTACTTC. Translated, it gives CASSYSIATRDEQYF.

V gene TRBV7-8 combines with J gene TRBJ2-1, with 9 bases lining up with TRBD2. Germline V gene lookup returns CDR1 SGHVS and CDR2 FQNEAQ. The CDR3 totals 17 residues. The V and J ends lost 6 bases and 0 bases, in that order; junction bases with no gene match: 9. The CDR3 loop reads CASRGVAGVSSYNEQFF. CDR3 coding DNA: TGTGCCAGCAGGGGGGTAGCGGGGGTTAGCTCCTACAATGAGCAGTTCTTC. The whole variable domain, remainder taken from reference TRBV7-8 and TRBJ2-1, is GAGVSQSPRYKVAKRGQDVALRCDPISGHVSLFWYQQALGQGPEFLTYFQNEAQLDKSGLPSDRFFAERPEGSVSTLKIQRTQQEDSAVYLCASRGVAGVSSYNEQFFGPGTRLTVL.

J is TRBJ2-7 and V is TRBV9, with 8 bases fitting TRBD2. This CDR3 spans 17 amino acids. The V segment lost 2 bases and the J segment 4 bases; nucleotides outside the gene matches: 14. CDR1 and CDR2 (germline): SGDLS, YYNGEE. DNA of the CDR3: TGTGCCAGCAGCGTGGGGGGGGGAGCGGGAGTGATTTACGAGCAGTACTTC. Residues: CASSVGGGAGVIYEQYF. The complete variable domain, with remaining parts taken from reference TRBV9 and TRBJ2-7, reads DSGVTQTPKHLITATGQRVTLRCSPRSGDLSVYWYQQSLDQGLQFLIQYYNGEERAKGNILERFSAQQFPDLHSELNLSSLELGDSALYFCASSVGGGAGVIYEQYFGPGTRLTVT.

About this clone itself: Germline is not matched at one junction end, which may reflect a read error. The genes are TRBV30 and TRBJ1-2; perhaps TRBD1 as D (6 bases). The germline V gene has CDR1 GTSNPN and CDR2 SVGIG (reference sequence). The length of the CDR3 is 14 residues. The CDR3 sequence is CAWSADRLSLSYPF. The CDR3 DNA reads TGTGCCTGGAGTGCAGACAGGCTTTCTCTAAGCTACCCCTTC.

This clone was seen more than once but under ten times. This chain links TRBV19 with TRBJ1-4; the D is unclear. CDR1 and CDR2 from the germline V gene are LNHDA and SQIVND (reference sequence). This CDR3 has 14 amino acids. The V end lost 3 bases, the J end lost 8 bases, and 13 bases lay between the germline ends. CDR3 loop: CASSISLGSEKLFF. For the CDR3, the DNA is TGTGCCAGTAGTATCAGTCTAGGGAGCGAAAAACTGTTTTTT.

The rearrangement uses TRBV5-1 and TRBJ2-1, with 10 bases identical to TRBD1. Germline CDR1 is SGHRS and CDR2 is YFSETQ. V lost 4 bases, J lost 3 bases, and 7 bases stayed unmatched. CDR3 length equals 16 residues. DNA of the CDR3: TGCGCCAGCAGCCCCACGGGACAGGGGAGCTACAATGAGCAGTTCTTC. This gives the protein CASSPTGQGSYNEQFF.

The chain couples TRBV6-6 to TRBJ1-4; D unclear. Germline V gene lookup returns CDR1 MNHNY and CDR2 SVGAGI (reference sequence). V lost 4 bases and J 5 bases, leaving 14 bases between the germline ends. This CDR3 comprises 15 residues. CDR3 in amino acids: CASSSGRVTNEKLFF. CDR3 nucleotides: TGTGCCAGCAGTTCCGGGAGGGTTACCAATGAAAAACTGTTTTTT.

With respect to this clone: The conserved phenylalanine or tryptophan normally closing the CDR3 is absent here, so this likely arose from a read error. The rearrangement uses TRBV2 and TRBJ1-2; D not certain. The CDR3 covers 12 residues. CDR1 SNHLY and CDR2 FYNNEI come from the germline V gene. V lost 5 bases, J lost 2 bases, and 6 bases lay in between. The CDR3 here is CASSSDNYGYTL. The DNA of the CDR3 is TGTGCCAGCAGTTCGGACAACTATGGCTACACCCTC.

The V gene is TRBV6-1, the J gene TRBJ1-2, with a possible D match to TRBD1 (5 bases). V was shortened by 1 base and J by 2 bases, with 14 bases between the two germline ends. The CDR3 consists of 16 residues. CDR1 and CDR2 (germline): MNHNS, SASEGT. CDR3 in DNA: TGTGCCAGCAGTGAAGAGTGGCAGGGCCGAAACTATGGCTACACCTTC. Its translation: CASSEEWQGRNYGYTF.

The chain carries TRBV9 and TRBJ2-3, with D perhaps matching TRBD1 (6 bases). Germline V gene data show CDR1 as SGDLS and CDR2 as YYNGEE. The CDR3 has 15 amino acids. Between the trimmed V and J ends, which lost 4 bases and 2 bases, there was a span of 14 bases. The CDR3 loop reads CASSPGVLNTDTQYF. The CDR3, as DNA: TGTGCCAGCAGCCCAGGGGTGCTAAACACAGATACGCAGTATTTT.

Only a few counts were recorded for this clone. The chain couples TRBV6-1 to TRBJ1-2; TRBD1 matches at 9 bases. With V trimmed by 5 bases and J by 2 bases, 6 bases remained unmatched. Germline V lookup: CDR1 MNHNS, CDR2 SASEGT. The CDR3 loop spans 15 amino acids. The chain's CDR3 is CASSLTGGKNYGYTF. For the CDR3, the DNA is TGTGCCAGCAGTTTAACAGGGGGCAAAAACTATGGCTACACCTTC.

This chain connects TRBV7-9 to TRBJ1-5; D unclear. Germline V gene data show CDR1 as SEHNR and CDR2 as FQNEAQ (reference sequence). V was cut by 1 base and J by 0 bases, with 7 bases left in between. The CDR3 consists of 15 residues. The CDR3 region has the DNA TGTGCCAGCAGCTTAGGAGGTTATAGCAATCAGCCCCAGCATTTT. Translated, it gives CASSLGGYSNQPQHF.

This clone has only a few counts. Sequence at one end of the junction differs from germline and may be a read error. The gene calls are TRBV7-9 and TRBJ2-7; no reliable D call. The CDR3 covers 12 residues. Germline loops: CDR1 SEHNR, CDR2 FQNEAQ (reference sequence). Here the CDR3 reads CSSSSLGYEQYF. CDR3 sequence (DNA): TGTTCCAGCAGCTCCCTAGGCTACGAGCAGTACTTC. Using reference TRBV7-9 and TRBJ2-7 for the parts outside the CDR3, the full variable domain is DTGVSQNPRHKITKRGQNVTFRCDPISEHNRLYWYRQTLGQGPEFLTYFQNEAQLEKSRLLSDRFSAERPKGSFSTLEIQRTEQGDSAMYLCSSSSLGYEQYFGPGTRLTVT.

The rearrangement joins TRBV2 to TRBJ1-1, with 9 bases that match TRBD1. The CDR3 is made up of 11 amino acids. Germline CDR1 reads SNHLY; CDR2 reads FYNNEI. V gave up 5 bases and J gave up 9 bases; unmatched junction bases: 1. The CDR3 DNA is TGTGCCAGCAGTACAGGGGGCCAAGCTTTCTTT. It translates to CASSTGGQAFF. The full variable domain, its missing parts supplied by reference TRBV2 and TRBJ1-1, is EPEVTQTPSHQVTQMGQEVILRCVPISNHLYFYWYRQILGQKVEFLVSFYNNEISEKSEIFDDQFSVERPDGSNFTLKIRSTKLEDSAMYFCASSTGGQAFFGQGTRLTVV.

V usage is TRBV7-9 and J usage is TRBJ1-2, with D possibly matching TRBD1 (6 bases). This CDR3 contains 15 residues. Germline V gene lookup returns CDR1 SEHNR and CDR2 FQNEAQ (reference sequence). V was cut by 1 base and J by 6 bases, with 15 bases left in between. CDR3 DNA sequence: TGTGCCAGCAGCTTAGTTATCCGACAGGATGATGGCTACACCTTC. Translation gives CASSLVIRQDDGYTF.

This sequence joins TRBV14 and TRBJ2-3; 9 positions match TRBD2. The V and J ends lost 6 bases and 4 bases, in that order; junction bases with no gene match: 5. Per germline, CDR1 SGHDN and CDR2 FVKESK. The CDR3 sequence is 14 residues long. In DNA form, the CDR3 reads TGTGCCAGCAGTCCGGGACTAGCCTCAGATACGCAGTATTTT. Its translation is CASSPGLASDTQYF.

The gene calls are TRBV19 and TRBJ2-7; 9 nucleotides agree with TRBD1. Per the germline V gene, CDR1 is LNHDA and CDR2 is SQIVND (reference sequence). This CDR3 comprises 13 residues. With 7 bases clipped from V and 3 bases from J, the junction kept 4 bases outside the gene matches. The CDR3 DNA reads as TGTGCCAGTACCGGGACAGGGAGCTACGAGCAGTACTTC. Translation gives CASTGTGSYEQYF. The full variable domain, completed using reference TRBV19 and TRBJ2-7, is DGGITQSPKYLFRKEGQNVTLSCEQNLNHDAMYWYRQDPGQGLRLIYYSQIVNDFQKGDIAEGYSVSREKKESFPLTVTSAQKNPTAFYLCASTGTGSYEQYFGPGTRLTVT.

The gene calls are TRBV9 and TRBJ1-6, with TRBD1 as a possible D gene (6 bases). This CDR3 has 15 amino acids. Trimming took off 3 bases at V and 8 bases at J, with 15 bases between the two ends. The germline V gene encodes CDR1 SGDLS and CDR2 YYNGEE. In DNA form, the CDR3 reads TGTGCCAGCAGCGCATCAGGGGTGGTAGATTCACCCCTCCACTTT. Protein: CASSASGVVDSPLHF.

The chain joins TRBV19 to TRBJ1-4, with D tentatively TRBD1 (5 bases). This CDR3 is built from 15 residues. V gave up 3 bases and J gave up 7 bases, with 15 bases separating them. CDR1 and CDR2 from the germline V gene are LNHDA and SQIVND (reference sequence). For the CDR3, the DNA is TGTGCCAGTAGTATTTGGACGGGGGGAAGTGAAAAACTGTTTTTT. This gives the protein CASSIWTGGSEKLFF. The whole variable domain, filled in from reference TRBV19 and TRBJ1-4, reads DGGITQSPKYLFRKEGQNVTLSCEQNLNHDAMYWYRQDPGQGLRLIYYSQIVNDFQKGDIAEGYSVSREKKESFPLTVTSAQKNPTAFYLCASSIWTGGSEKLFFGSGTQLSVL.

This clone was recorded once. Other DNA sequences within the sample encode an identical CDR3. The gene calls are TRBV5-1 and TRBJ1-2; TRBD1 agrees at 8 bases. Germline CDR1 SGHRS, CDR2 YFSETQ. The ends lost 4 bases at V and 3 bases at J; junction bases unmatched: 2. The CDR3 covers 13 residues. This CDR3 reads CASSPGQDYGYTF. CDR3 nucleotide sequence: TGCGCCAGCAGCCCGGGACAGGACTATGGCTACACCTTC.